The rows below give T cell receptor beta chains drawn from one sample of a study of blood T cell repertoires in COVID-19. Assay: immunoSEQ multiplex PCR; the TCRdb copy retains only in-frame clones and omits some. Found here are 150,000 or so clones, 85% to 95% of them singletons; the top ten hold approximately 0.5%. Sequencing used peripheral blood. These TCRs come from a man aged 50 to 59 with acute or convalescent COVID-19. Each CDR3 is given with its conserved first and last residue.

v_call cdr3_aa
TRBV28 CASSPPGQGYGYTF
TRBV4-1 CASSPRLAESNEQFF
TRBV9 CASSATVGADTQYF
TRBV7-9 CASSSSWTDRTEAFF
TRBV7-2 CASSPTGLAGGRDYEQYF
TRBV6-1 CASSKVPGTPNSPLHF
TRBV12-3/TRBV12-4 CASSFPGAGELFF
TRBV27 CAWGLPGQGLYGYTF
TRBV18 CASSPQTGPNEKLFF
TRBV29-1 CSVVPGGGNTEAFF
TRBV5-5 CASSLFSGSSGANVLTF
TRBV5-8 CASSLGIGVGPQHF
TRBV2 CASSELGLALPREQFF
TRBV5-4 CASSLALGSNSRSPLHF
TRBV2 CASSRTSPTDTQYF
TRBV9 CASSVAGQGANTDTQYF
TRBV5-1 CASSWGEKETQYF
TRBV9 CASSVLAGEVDEQFF
TRBV6-1 CASSELDSGGSYNEQFF
TRBV27 CASSPRGTSVYNEQFF
TRBV10-3 CAISGAFSTDTQYF
TRBV2 CASSYGLSSGQGLSGNTIYF
TRBV10-3 CAISGTGPPETQYF